This T cell receptor beta chain was sequenced during a study of T cell repertoires in cytomegalovirus infection (dated by TCRdb to the late 2010s). In the study overall: Peptide stimulations targeted recently identified HLA-C-restricted CMV epitopes, whose presentation resists viral immunomodulation, together with well-studied HLA-B-restricted epitopes. Because public TCR beta signatures pointed to carriage of CMV infection together with the matching HLA type, the HLA type of each donor mattered for the analysis. Overall study outcomes, separate from this receptor: Carriers of CMV infection plus the relevant HLA type were discriminated by the cumulative frequency of public TCR beta family members in the study cohort and in an independent approximately 360-donor cohort. The ex vivo response was dominated by HLA-C-restricted CMV-specific TCR beta clonotypes, which also provided the single most frequent clonotype in two of eight donors.

Interpreted using the paper, the treatment or condition label stands for: in vitro stimulation with specific CMV peptide epitopes to enrich CMV-specific T cells. On this clonotype: The antigen this receptor binds is unknown. Base qualities are not provided; no much larger clone lies one nucleotide away.

Sequencing was carried out with an Illumina HiSeq 1500. TCRdb's own reprocessing of the public reads used fastp at Q25 and MiXCR and kept productive beta chains. Records with the same CDR3 protein are collapsed into one entry carrying the most frequent genes and DNA. The table for this sample lists some 940,000 distinct CDR3 sequences; around a third of them were counted only once. Together, the top ten hold over 13% of the sample. This specimen was cultured CD8+ T cells from PBMCs, taken from culture after CMV antigen stimulation. The clonotype comes from a human donor in good health (CMV status not recorded). Some clones in this sample may be carry-over from other donors' samples.

The bases read TGCGCCAGCAGCCGAAGACAGGGGCCTACTGAAGCTTTCTTT. This sequence encodes CASSRRQGPTEAFF. The rearranged segments are TRBV4-1 and TRBJ1-1, and 8 bases in between align with TRBD1. V loses 4 bases at its end and J loses 5 bases; junction bases beyond the gene matches: 6. The CDR3 spans 14 residues, from the cysteine through the phenylalanine. The sequence is cut down to CDR3 DNA, 42 bases in frame from base 1. CDR1 MGHRA and CDR2 YSYEKL were looked up in the germline V gene.